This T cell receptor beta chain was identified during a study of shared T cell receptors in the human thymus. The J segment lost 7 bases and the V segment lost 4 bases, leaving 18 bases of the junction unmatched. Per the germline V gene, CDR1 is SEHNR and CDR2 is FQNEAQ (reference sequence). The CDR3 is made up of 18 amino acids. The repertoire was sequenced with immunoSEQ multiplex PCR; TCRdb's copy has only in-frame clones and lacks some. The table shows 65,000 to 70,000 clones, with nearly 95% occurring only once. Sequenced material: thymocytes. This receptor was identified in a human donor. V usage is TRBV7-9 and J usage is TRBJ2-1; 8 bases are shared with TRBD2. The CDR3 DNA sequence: TGTGCCAGCAGCTCCCAACTTCGACCGGGGGGGCTCGAAAATGAGCAGTTCTTC. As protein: CASSSQLRPGGLENEQFF.